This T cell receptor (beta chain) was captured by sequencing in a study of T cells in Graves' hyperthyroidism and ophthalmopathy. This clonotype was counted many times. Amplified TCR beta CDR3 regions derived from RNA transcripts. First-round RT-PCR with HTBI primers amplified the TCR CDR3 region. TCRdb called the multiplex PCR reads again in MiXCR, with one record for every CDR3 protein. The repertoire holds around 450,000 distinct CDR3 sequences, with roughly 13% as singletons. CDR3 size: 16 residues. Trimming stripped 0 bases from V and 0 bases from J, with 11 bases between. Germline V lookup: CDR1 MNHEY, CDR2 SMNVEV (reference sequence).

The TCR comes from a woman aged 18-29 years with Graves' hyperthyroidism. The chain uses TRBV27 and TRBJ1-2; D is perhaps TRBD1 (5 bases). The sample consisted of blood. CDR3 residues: CASSLSRVEANYGYTF. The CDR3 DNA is TGTGCCAGCAGTTTATCCAGGGTTGAGGCTAACTATGGCTACACCTTC.